Below are 15 T cell receptor beta chains sequenced from a single sample in a study of response to subunit inactivated influenza vaccine. Via MiXCR, TCRdb re-called the RT-PCR reads, giving one row per CDR3 protein. This table has about 650,000 distinct CDR3 sequences, approximately 15% appearing once. The source was PBMCs from blood, collected 12 days after vaccination. The receptors were gathered from a man aged 50 to 59 who received an inactivated influenza vaccine.

This clonotype was detected a few times. V usage is TRBV25-1 and J usage is TRBJ2-3; weak D call: TRBD2 (6 bases). The CDR3 contains 15 residues. V lost 6 bases to trimming and J lost 0 bases, with 13 bases between them. Germline V lookup: CDR1 MGHDK, CDR2 SYGVNS. The CDR3 DNA is TGTGCCAGCAGCAACATCGGGGGTAGCACAGATACGCAGTATTTT. Translated, it gives CASSNIGGSTDTQYF.

The chain employs TRBV2 and TRBJ2-5; D gene unclear. The CDR3 is made up of 14 amino acids. CDR1 and CDR2 (germline): SNHLY, FYNNEI. The ends were cut back, 8 bases at V and 1 base at J, with 14 bases in the middle. The CDR3 bases are TGTGCCAGCCACAGAGACACAGTCCAAGAGACCCAGTACTTC. Protein sequence: CASHRDTVQETQYF.

The rearrangement joins TRBV20-1 to TRBJ2-7; D is unresolved. Trimming took 6 bases from V and 5 from J, leaving 14 bases between them. Germline loops: CDR1 DFQATT, CDR2 SNEGSKA (reference sequence). The CDR3 runs 12 residues. Written as DNA, the CDR3 is TGCAGTGCCCCTTCGCCGGGCCACGAGCAGTACTTC. Amino acid sequence: CSAPSPGHEQYF.

The chain links TRBV11-2 to TRBJ2-7; TRBD2 matches at 11 bases. The J segment lost 2 bases and the V segment lost 4 bases, leaving 7 bases of the junction unmatched. The CDR3 consists of 16 residues. In germline, CDR1 is SGHAT, CDR2 FQNNGV. In DNA, the CDR3 is TGTGCCAGCAGCTCCACCGCGACTAGCGGGACCTACGAGCAGTACTTC. Residues: CASSSTATSGTYEQYF.

This chain uses TRBV4-1 with TRBJ1-1, with 8 bases fitting TRBD1. Germline CDR1 MGHRA, CDR2 YSYEKL. V shed 0 bases, J shed 4 bases, and the junction held 10 bases outside the gene matches. This CDR3 comprises 17 residues. The CDR3 region is CASSQERVRGQVTEAFF. As DNA, the CDR3 is TGCGCCAGCAGCCAAGAAAGGGTGCGGGGACAGGTCACTGAAGCTTTCTTT.

The chain has TRBV4-3 and TRBJ2-6; D is unclear. The CDR3 has 16 residues. Germline V CDR1 and CDR2: LGHNA, YSLEER. V lost 0 bases, J lost 0 bases, and 6 bases lay in between. This chain's CDR3 is CASSQDQFSGANVLTF. The DNA of the CDR3 is TGCGCCAGCAGCCAAGACCAGTTCTCTGGGGCCAACGTCCTGACTTTC.

This clonotype was counted a few times. The V and J genes are TRBV6-1 and TRBJ2-3; TRBD2 might be the D (5 bases). Germline V gives CDR1 MNHNS, CDR2 SASEGT. The ends were cut back, 7 bases at V and 6 bases at J, with 17 bases in the middle. CDR3 length: 14 amino acids. The CDR3 coding sequence is TGTGCCAGCAAGAGGGCTATCTCGGGGGATACGCAGTATTTT. This sequence encodes CASKRAISGDTQYF.

This clonotype has ten or more counts. The V gene is TRBV20-1, the J gene TRBJ2-1; tentatively, D is TRBD2 (5 bases). The CDR3 sequence is 15 residues long. Germline V CDR1 and CDR2: DFQATT, SNEGSKA (reference sequence). V lost 4 bases to trimming and J lost 0 bases, with 13 bases between them. This CDR3 reads CSATVSSSSYNEQFF. CDR3 bases: TGCAGTGCTACTGTATCTAGCAGCTCCTACAATGAGCAGTTCTTC.

Comments on this clonotype: One end of the junction fails to match germline, which may point to a read error. V usage is TRBV20-1 and J usage is TRBJ2-5; no reliable D call. Germline loops: CDR1 DFQATT, CDR2 SNEGSKA (reference sequence). The CDR3 totals 13 residues. CDR3 bases: TGCAGTGCTAGGAAGGGAAACCAAGAGATCCAGTACTTC. Residues: CSARKGNQEIQYF.

J is TRBJ2-3 and V is TRBV15; 9 nucleotides align to TRBD2. Trimming removed 0 bases from V and 0 bases from J; junction bases left unmatched: 7. There are 18 residues in the CDR3. Germline CDR1 reads LNHNV; CDR2 reads YYDKDF (reference sequence). CDR3 DNA: TGTGCCACCAGCAGAGATCGGGCTAGCGGGACTAGCACAGATACGCAGTATTTT. Translating it yields CATSRDRASGTSTDTQYF.

This clonotype was observed many times. The V gene is TRBV5-1, the J gene TRBJ2-1; D perhaps matches TRBD1 (6 bases). The germline gives CDR1 SGHRS, CDR2 YFSETQ. The CDR3 is 14 amino acids. The germline V and J ends were trimmed by 4 bases and 2 bases, with 10 bases remaining between them. This CDR3 is CASSRDNTYNEQFF. The CDR3 nucleotides are TGCGCCAGCAGCAGGGACAACACCTACAATGAGCAGTTCTTC.

The chain combines TRBV3-1 with TRBJ1-1, with unresolved D. The CDR3 consists of 14 residues. Germline assignment: CDR1 LGHDT and CDR2 YNNKEL (reference sequence). V dropped 3 bases and J dropped 7 bases, with 15 bases sitting between them. The CDR3 DNA sequence: TGTGCCAGCAGCCATGGAGGGAGCGTATTTGAAGCTTTCTTT. Translated: CASSHGGSVFEAFF.

The sample holds a few counts of this clonotype. The rearrangement joins TRBV29-1 to TRBJ2-3; D uncertain. Germline assignment: CDR1 SQVTM and CDR2 ANQGSEA. The CDR3 is made up of 14 amino acids. The V gene lost 8 bases and the J gene lost 2 bases, with 17 bases spanning the gap. The CDR3 protein is CSLRFLLNTDTQYF. The CDR3 nucleotides are TGCAGCCTCAGGTTTCTACTAAACACAGATACGCAGTATTTT.

The sample holds a few counts of this clonotype. The V and J genes are TRBV12-3 or TRBV12-4 and TRBJ2-3; 8 bases agree with TRBD2. This CDR3 is built from 18 residues. Trimming cost V 4 bases and J 3 bases; bases outside gene matches: 15. The CDR3 DNA is TGTGCCAGCAGTTGGGGTGACGTAGCGGGGATCAAAACAGATACGCAGTATTTT. It is translated as CASSWGDVAGIKTDTQYF.

Ten or more counts support this clonotype. The chain is built from TRBV28 and TRBJ1-5; D is unclear. This CDR3 spans 15 amino acids. Per germline, CDR1 MDHEN and CDR2 SYDVKM. V was pared by 3 bases and J by 3 bases, with 12 bases between. The CDR3 DNA reads as TGTGCCAGCAGTTTTGGCCGAGGGTCCAATCAGCCCCAGCATTTT. Protein: CASSFGRGSNQPQHF.